A selection of T cell receptor beta chains follows, all from one sample in a study of T cell responses to AZD1222 COVID-19 vaccine. Using immunoSEQ multiplex PCR, the repertoire was profiled, and TCRdb retains in-frame clones only, with some absent. The sample lists tens of thousands of clones; roughly 89% were seen once. The material was peripheral blood, obtained on day 0 of AZD1222 vaccination. The origin of the receptors is an adult in good health. Each CDR3 is given with its conserved first and last residue. The D gene is left open where the match is weak. The size field is filled for only some rows; it gives once, few, many or a size class.

size: -; J: TRBJ2-7; V: TRBV4-3; D: -; CDR3: CASSQDWGFEQYF; DNA: TGCGCCAGCAGCCAAGATTGGGGATTCGAGCAGTACTTC
size: -; J: TRBJ2-7; V: TRBV10-2; D: TRBD2; CDR3: CASSESGGLAGRSYEQYF; DNA: TGCGCCAGCAGTGAGTCAGGGGGTCTAGCGGGGAGGTCATACGAGCAGTACTTC
size: -; J: TRBJ2-7; V: TRBV25-1; D: TRBD2; CDR3: CASSPSGSLYEQYF; DNA: TGTGCCAGCAGTCCCAGCGGGAGTTTATACGAGCAGTACTTC
size: -; J: TRBJ1-5; V: TRBV18; D: -; CDR3: CASSRGGAREPQHF; DNA: TGTGCCAGCTCCCGAGGGGGGGCGCGGGAGCCCCAGCATTTT
size: once; J: TRBJ2-7; V: TRBV6-5; D: TRBD2; CDR3: CASSSQSGRLLYEQYF; DNA: TGTGCCAGCAGTTCCCAAAGCGGGAGGCTTCTCTACGAGCAGTACTTC
size: -; J: TRBJ2-5; V: TRBV18; D: TRBD1; CDR3: CASSQTGFQETQYF; DNA: TGTGCCAGCTCACAGACAGGGTTCCAAGAGACCCAGTACTTC
size: -; J: TRBJ1-1; V: TRBV10-3; D: -; CDR3: CAISEMQPNTEAFF; DNA: TGTGCCATCAGTGAGATGCAGCCGAACACTGAAGCTTTCTTT
size: -; J: TRBJ2-2; V: TRBV2; D: TRBD2; CDR3: CASSRTSGNTGELFF; DNA: TGTGCCAGCAGTCGGACTAGCGGAAACACCGGGGAGCTGTTTTTT
size: -; J: TRBJ1-2; V: TRBV10-3; D: -; CDR3: CAISESGRDDGYTF; DNA: TGTGCCATCAGTGAGTCGGGAAGGGATGATGGCTACACCTTC
size: -; J: TRBJ1-2; V: TRBV19; D: -; CDR3: CASRPGSRYGYTF; DNA: TGTGCCAGTAGGCCGGGCTCCAGGTATGGCTACACCTTC
size: -; J: TRBJ1-2; V: TRBV7-9; D: TRBD1; CDR3: CASSLEMTGRGYTF; DNA: TGTGCCAGCAGCTTAGAGATGACAGGGCGCGGCTACACCTTC
size: -; J: TRBJ2-7; V: TRBV11-2; D: -; CDR3: CASSQDRQSYEQYF; DNA: TGTGCCAGCAGCCAGGACCGCCAATCCTACGAGCAGTACTTC
size: -; J: TRBJ1-3; V: TRBV18; D: -; CDR3: CASSPVSVGGNTIYF; DNA: TGTGCCAGCTCACCCGTTTCGGTGGGGGGAAACACCATATATTTT
size: -; J: TRBJ2-1; V: TRBV6-1; D: TRBD2; CDR3: CASSPSGGGYEQFF; DNA: TGTGCCAGCAGCCCCTCGGGGGGGGGCTATGAGCAGTTCTTC
size: -; J: TRBJ1-1; V: TRBV7-9; D: -; CDR3: CASTLKTAFTEAFF; DNA: TGTGCCAGCACCCTTAAGACAGCTTTCACTGAAGCTTTCTTT
size: -; J: TRBJ1-2; V: TRBV6-5; D: TRBD1; CDR3: CASSPDRGSKGYTF; DNA: TGTGCCAGCAGTCCTGACAGGGGATCGAAGGGCTACACCTTC
size: once; J: TRBJ2-6; V: TRBV15; D: TRBD2; CDR3: CATSRVGEGFRAGANVLTF; DNA: TGTGCCACCAGCAGAGTGGGGGAGGGGTTTAGGGCTGGGGCCAACGTCCTGACTTTC
size: -; J: TRBJ2-3; V: TRBV7-6; D: TRBD1; CDR3: CASSPLMTGGHDTQYF; DNA: TGTGCCAGCAGCCCCCTCATGACAGGGGGCCATGATACGCAGTATTTT
size: -; J: TRBJ2-7; V: TRBV7-9; D: -; CDR3: CASSPRADEQYF; DNA: TGTGCCAGCAGCCCCCGGGCGGACGAGCAGTACTTC
size: -; J: TRBJ2-4; V: TRBV20-1; D: -; CDR3: CSARGPLTQYF; DNA: TGCAGTGCTAGGGGGCCGCTCACTCAGTACTTC
size: -; J: TRBJ1-2; V: TRBV7-8; D: -; CDR3: CASSLRATVREDGYTF; DNA: TGTGCCAGCAGCTTAAGAGCGACAGTCCGGGAGGATGGCTACACCTTC
size: -; J: TRBJ1-1; V: TRBV7-2; D: TRBD1; CDR3: CASSSLGGRNTEAFF; DNA: TGTGCCAGCAGCTCCTTAGGGGGCAGGAACACTGAAGCTTTCTTT
size: -; J: TRBJ1-1; V: TRBV7-2; D: -; CDR3: CASSLGPGNTEAFF; DNA: TGTGCCAGCAGCTTAGGCCCGGGGAACACTGAAGCTTTCTTT
size: -; J: TRBJ1-1; V: TRBV19; D: TRBD1; CDR3: CASKAEGQGNTEAFF; DNA: TGTGCCAGTAAAGCCGAGGGACAGGGAAACACTGAAGCTTTCTTT
size: few; J: TRBJ1-1; V: TRBV7-9; D: -; CDR3: CASSSGGRGNTEAFF; DNA: TGTGCCAGCAGCTCCGGTGGCAGGGGAAACACTGAAGCTTTCTTT
size: -; J: TRBJ2-7; V: TRBV11-2; D: TRBD2; CDR3: CASSLAGLAGAGYEQYF; DNA: TGTGCCAGCAGCTTAGCGGGCCTAGCGGGAGCTGGTTACGAGCAGTACTTC
size: -; J: TRBJ2-1; V: TRBV19; D: TRBD2; CDR3: CASSLLADEQFF; DNA: TGTGCCAGTAGTCTACTAGCGGACGAGCAGTTCTTC
size: -; J: TRBJ2-5; V: TRBV10-3; D: -; CDR3: CAISESGAPGGQYF; DNA: TGTGCCATCAGTGAGTCGGGGGCCCCGGGGGGCCAGTACTTC
size: few; J: TRBJ2-1; V: TRBV5-6; D: -; CDR3: CASSLPVRDEQFF; DNA: TGTGCCAGCAGCCTACCCGTTCGAGATGAGCAGTTCTTC
size: -; J: TRBJ2-7; V: TRBV5-5; D: TRBD2; CDR3: CASIGTSGYEQYF; DNA: TGTGCCAGCATCGGGACTAGCGGATACGAGCAGTACTTC
size: -; J: TRBJ2-3; V: TRBV14; D: -; CDR3: CASSQGGTDTDTQYF; DNA: TGTGCCAGCAGCCAAGGTGGGACCGACACAGATACGCAGTATTTT
size: once; J: TRBJ1-2; V: TRBV7-2; D: TRBD1; CDR3: CASSKNRGQNNGYTF; DNA: TGTGCCAGCAGCAAAAACAGGGGGCAGAACAATGGCTACACCTTC
size: -; J: TRBJ2-1; V: TRBV5-1; D: TRBD2; CDR3: CASSLEEAGVLSYNEQFF; DNA: TGCGCCAGCAGCTTGGAGGAGGCGGGGGTACTTTCCTACAATGAGCAGTTCTTC
size: -; J: TRBJ1-5; V: TRBV4-1; D: -; CDR3: CASSQVEGNQPQHF; DNA: TGCGCCAGCAGCCAAGTAGAAGGGAATCAGCCCCAGCATTTT
size: -; J: TRBJ1-1; V: TRBV18; D: -; CDR3: CASQTGSDTEAFF; DNA: TGTGCCAGCCAGACAGGTTCCGACACTGAAGCTTTCTTT
size: -; J: TRBJ2-1; V: TRBV30; D: -; CDR3: CAWRGKTVPYNEQFF; DNA: TGTGCCTGGAGAGGAAAGACGGTACCATACAATGAGCAGTTCTTC
size: once; J: TRBJ2-2; V: TRBV9; D: -; CDR3: CASSVVPGGTGELFF; DNA: TGTGCCAGCAGCGTAGTGCCAGGGGGGACCGGGGAGCTGTTTTTT
size: -; J: TRBJ2-2; V: TRBV11-3; D: -; CDR3: CASSLSRRTTGELFF; DNA: TGTGCCAGCAGCTTAAGTCGACGAACAACCGGGGAGCTGTTTTTT
size: -; J: TRBJ2-7; V: TRBV30; D: TRBD1; CDR3: CAWGRKGQGGYEQYF; DNA: TGTGCCTGGGGGAGGAAGGGACAGGGGGGTTACGAGCAGTACTTC
size: -; J: TRBJ2-3; V: TRBV13; D: TRBD2; CDR3: CASSTRLAGVGTDTQYF; DNA: TGTGCCAGCAGCACTAGACTAGCGGGAGTAGGTACGGATACGCAGTATTTT
size: -; J: TRBJ2-1; V: TRBV6-5; D: TRBD1; CDR3: CASSYSTGEQFF; DNA: TGTGCCAGCAGTTACTCGACAGGGGAGCAGTTCTTC
size: -; J: TRBJ1-2; V: TRBV5-1; D: -; CDR3: CASSSGEGHGYTF; DNA: TGCGCCAGCAGCTCCGGGGAGGGACATGGCTACACCTTC
size: -; J: TRBJ2-3; V: TRBV27; D: TRBD1; CDR3: CASRTRTGPTDTQYF; DNA: TGTGCCAGCAGAACACGGACAGGGCCCACAGATACGCAGTATTTT
size: -; J: TRBJ1-3; V: TRBV13; D: -; CDR3: CASSFGGGNTIYF; DNA: TGTGCCAGCAGCTTCGGCGGAGGAAACACCATATATTTT
size: few; J: TRBJ2-1; V: TRBV20-1; D: -; CDR3: CSASVGVEDEQFF; DNA: TGCAGTGCTAGTGTAGGGGTTGAGGATGAGCAGTTCTTC
size: once; J: TRBJ2-5; V: TRBV15; D: -; CDR3: CATSRDLRGAFGETQYF; DNA: TGTGCCACCAGCAGAGATCTCAGAGGGGCATTTGGAGAGACCCAGTACTTC
size: -; J: TRBJ1-2; V: TRBV19; D: TRBD1; CDR3: CARSGQGPPTGYGYTF; DNA: TGTGCCAGAAGCGGACAGGGCCCCCCTACTGGGTATGGCTACACCTTC
size: -; J: TRBJ1-1; V: TRBV3-1/TRBV3-2; D: -; CDR3: CASSQEVGGAEAFF; DNA: TGTGCCAGCAGCCAAGAGGTGGGCGGGGCTGAAGCTTTCTTT
size: -; J: TRBJ2-1; V: TRBV19; D: TRBD1; CDR3: CASSPGTGGNEQFF; DNA: TGTGCCAGTAGTCCCGGGACAGGGGGCAATGAGCAGTTCTTC